These 5 T cell receptor beta chains came from one sample sequenced in a study of blood T cell repertoires in COVID-19. The assay was immunoSEQ multiplex PCR, and TCRdb's table has in-frame clones only and misses some. The sample shows around 200,000 clones, about 83% of them seen only once. Specimen: peripheral blood. These receptor sequences come from a man aged 50 or older with active or convalescent COVID-19.

The chain uses TRBV7-3 and TRBJ2-1, with 8 bases lining up with TRBD1. Trimming removed 5 bases from V and 5 bases from J; junction bases left unmatched: 5. The CDR3 extends over 14 amino acids. Germline V gene sequence: CDR1 SGHTA, CDR2 FQGTGA. The CDR3 DNA reads as TGTGCCAGCAGCACCGGGACAGGTCACAATGAGCAGTTCTTC. Translation gives CASSTGTGHNEQFF.

J is TRBJ1-2 and V is TRBV15; D remains unclear. The CDR3 spans 14 residues. Germline V gene lookup returns CDR1 LNHNV and CDR2 YYDKDF (reference sequence). V gave up 0 bases and J gave up 5 bases, with 10 bases separating them. Here the CDR3 reads CATSRDTSGYGYTF. Written as DNA, the CDR3 is TGTGCCACCAGCAGAGATACCTCCGGGTATGGCTACACCTTC.

The chain combines TRBV15 with TRBJ1-4; maybe TRBD1 (6 bases). This CDR3 spans 14 amino acids. V dropped 5 bases and J dropped 4 bases, with 11 bases sitting between them. Germline V CDR1 and CDR2: LNHNV, YYDKDF (reference sequence). CDR3 DNA: TGTGCCACCAGCTCCCAGGGGTTTAATGAAAAACTGTTTTTT. Translation: CATSSQGFNEKLFF.

The chain is built from TRBV30 and TRBJ1-3; no firm D call. Germline CDR1 and CDR2: GTSNPN and SVGIG (reference sequence). The CDR3 runs to 13 residues. V lost 5 bases to trimming and J lost 4 bases, with 12 bases between them. The CDR3 DNA reads as TGTGCCTGGGACCTTATACGGGGAAACACCATATATTTT. Protein sequence: CAWDLIRGNTIYF.

This clone is a singleton in its sample. The chain couples TRBV7-9 to TRBJ1-1; a weak D match, TRBD1 (6 bases). The germline CDR1 and CDR2 sequences are SEHNR and FQNEAQ (reference sequence). The CDR3 is made up of 15 amino acids. Trimming removed 3 bases from V and 5 bases from J, with 16 bases in between. CDR3 protein: CASSFDFGGATEAFF. CDR3 DNA sequence: TGTGCCAGCAGCTTCGATTTCGGGGGGGCAACTGAAGCTTTCTTT. Combining the CDR3 with reference TRBV7-9 and TRBJ1-1 gives the whole variable domain DTGVSQNPRHKITKRGQNVTFRCDPISEHNRLYWYRQTLGQGPEFLTYFQNEAQLEKSRLLSDRFSAERPKGSFSTLEIQRTEQGDSAMYLCASSFDFGGATEAFFGQGTRLTVV.